Listed below are T cell receptor beta chains from one sample, sequenced in a study of OX40 agonist ivuxolimab in advanced cancers. Profiling relied on immunoSEQ multiplex PCR, and the TCRdb table lists in-frame clones only, not all of them. The sample includes approximately 28,000 clones, around 90% of them seen just once. Sequencing used CD4+ or CD8+ T cells sorted from blood, obtained in a trial of the OX40 agonist ivuxolimab. The receptors were sampled from an adult with an advanced solid tumor such as melanoma, head and neck, liver or kidney cancer. CDR3s include the opening cysteine and the closing phenylalanine or tryptophan. A D gene is named only where the DNA matches it firmly. For some rows the clone size is stated as once, few or many, or as a class when expanded; others skip it.

>-|TRBV4-1|TRBJ2-7|TRBD2
CASSQGSGGYEQYF
TGCGCCAGCAGCCAAGGGAGCGGGGGGTACGAGCAGTACTTC
>once|TRBV27|TRBJ1-1|-
CASSLPGRDAEAFF
TGTGCCAGCAGTTTACCCGGCAGGGATGCTGAAGCTTTCTTT
>-|TRBV11-3|TRBJ1-1|TRBD1
CASSRQGNTEAFF
TGTGCCAGCAGCAGACAGGGCAACACTGAAGCTTTCTTT
>-|TRBV27|TRBJ1-1|-
CASSLGRTAEAFF
TGTGCCAGCAGCCTGGGACGAACGGCTGAAGCTTTCTTT
>-|TRBV2|TRBJ1-2|-
CASSDPEANYGYTF
TGTGCCAGCAGTGACCCAGAAGCTAACTATGGCTACACCTTC
>-|TRBV7-9|TRBJ1-2|-
CASSPTTGVSWNGYTF
TGTGCCAGCAGCCCCACGACGGGGGTTTCTTGGAATGGCTACACCTTC
>-|TRBV6-1|TRBJ2-7|-
CASSELRATRTYEQYF
TGTGCCAGCAGTGAACTCAGGGCGACTCGAACCTACGAGCAGTACTTC
>-|TRBV7-9|TRBJ1-1|-
CASSPDSMNTEAFF
TGTGCCAGCAGCCCGGACAGTATGAACACTGAAGCTTTCTTT
>once|TRBV29-1|TRBJ2-7|TRBD2
CSVLGGAGGYEQYF
TGCAGCGTTTTAGGGGGAGCGGGAGGCTACGAGCAGTACTTC
>few|TRBV28|TRBJ2-3|TRBD2
CASSGTSGTDTQYF
TGTGCCAGCAGTGGGACTAGCGGCACAGATACGCAGTATTTT
>-|TRBV6-6|TRBJ2-7|TRBD1
CASNPDRSYEQYF
TGTGCCAGCAACCCGGACAGGAGCTACGAGCAGTACTTC
>-|TRBV27|TRBJ1-5|-
CASSLSGRNQPQHF
TGTGCCAGCAGTTTATCAGGGCGGAATCAGCCCCAGCATTTT
>few|TRBV13|TRBJ2-7|-
CASSRGGSAYEQYF
TGTGCCAGCAGTCGTGGCGGGTCCGCCTACGAGCAGTACTTC
>-|TRBV5-1|TRBJ2-3|TRBD2
CASSHSGSLADTQYF
TGCGCCAGCAGTCATAGCGGGAGTTTGGCAGATACGCAGTATTTT
>-|TRBV28|TRBJ1-4|-
CASSLGTGPREEKLFF
TGTGCCAGCAGTTTAGGGACCGGGCCTAGGGAAGAAAAACTGTTTTTT
>-|TRBV19|TRBJ2-5|-
CASSITTSTYQETQYF
TGTGCCAGTAGTATAACCACGTCTACGTACCAAGAGACCCAGTACTTC
>once|TRBV4-2|TRBJ2-1|-
CASSQPPSGNEQFF
TGTGCCAGCAGCCAGCCACCGTCGGGGAATGAGCAGTTCTTC
>-|TRBV27|TRBJ2-1|-
CASIATPSSYNEQFF
TGTGCCAGCATTGCGACACCAAGCTCCTACAATGAGCAGTTCTTC
>few|TRBV6-1|TRBJ1-5|-
CASSAPTGNQHF
TGTGCCAGCAGTGCCCCTACCGGGAACCAGCATTTT
>-|TRBV9|TRBJ1-2|-
CASSVSSDGYGYTF
TGTGCCAGCAGCGTATCTTCCGACGGCTATGGCTACACCTTC
>-|TRBV2|TRBJ1-1|TRBD1
CASTDRGKDQVAAFF
TGTGCCAGCACCGACAGGGGGAAGGACCAAGTGGCAGCTTTCTTT
>once|TRBV7-2|TRBJ2-1|-
CASSLLGTSYNEQFF
TGTGCCAGCAGCTTATTGGGGACGTCCTACAATGAGCAGTTCTTC
>-|TRBV5-1|TRBJ2-2|TRBD1
CASSLAHRGRYTGELFF
TGCGCCAGCAGCTTGGCCCACAGGGGGCGTTACACCGGGGAGCTGTTTTTT
>once|TRBV13|TRBJ2-1|-
CASSLGPRGSYNEQFF
TGTGCCAGCAGCTTAGGCCCGAGGGGATCCTACAATGAGCAGTTCTTC
>-|TRBV10-1|TRBJ1-5|TRBD1
CARVSRDRETYQPQHF
TGCGCCAGAGTCTCCCGGGACAGGGAGACTTATCAGCCCCAGCATTTT
>-|TRBV4-1|TRBJ2-7|-
CASSQGGVGYEQYF
TGCGCCAGCAGTCAGGGTGGGGTAGGGTACGAGCAGTACTTC
>-|TRBV7-9|TRBJ2-3|-
CASSSGTFTSTDTQYF
TGTGCCAGCAGCTCTGGGACTTTTACTAGCACAGATACGCAGTATTTT
>-|TRBV27|TRBJ2-1|TRBD2
CASSPTGGSYNEQFF
TGTGCCAGCAGTCCGACGGGGGGCTCCTACAATGAGCAGTTCTTC
>-|TRBV4-1|TRBJ1-1|-
CASSPRGQLNTEAFF
TGCGCCAGCAGCCCAAGGGGACAATTGAACACTGAAGCTTTCTTT
>once|TRBV7-9|TRBJ2-1|-
CASSLVQDSSNEQFF
TGTGCCAGCAGCCTTGTCCAGGACTCTTCTAATGAGCAGTTCTTC
>few|TRBV7-2|TRBJ2-2|TRBD2
CASSLTASGPNTGELFF
TGTGCCAGCAGCTTAACGGCTAGCGGGCCTAACACCGGGGAGCTGTTTTTT
>-|TRBV7-2|TRBJ2-1|-
CASSQSQGTYNEQFF
TGTGCCAGCAGCCAATCACAGGGGACTTACAATGAGCAGTTCTTC
>-|TRBV13|TRBJ1-5|-
CASSLGDQPQHF
TGTGCCAGCAGCTTAGGTGATCAGCCCCAGCATTTT
>-|TRBV4-1|TRBJ1-5|-
CASSPQGYQPQHF
TGCGCCAGCAGTCCTCAGGGGTATCAGCCCCAGCATTTT
>-|TRBV7-9|TRBJ2-2|-
CASSSVSGELFF
TGTGCCAGCAGCTCTGTATCCGGGGAGCTGTTTTTT
>-|TRBV6-4|TRBJ2-1|-
CASSDSRYNEQFF
TGTGCCAGCAGTGACTCCCGGTACAATGAGCAGTTCTTC
>few|TRBV11-3|TRBJ1-1|-
CASRGTENTEAFF
TGTGCCAGCAGGGGGACGGAGAACACTGAAGCTTTCTTT
>-|TRBV29-1|TRBJ2-1|-
CSVERGDEQFF
TGCAGCGTTGAAAGGGGGGATGAGCAGTTCTTC
>-|TRBV7-9|TRBJ2-1|-
CASSLIANEQFF
TGTGCCAGCAGCTTAATTGCCAATGAGCAGTTCTTC
>-|TRBV7-2|TRBJ2-7|TRBD1
CASSGQKAGGINEQYF
TGTGCCAGCAGCGGCCAAAAGGCAGGGGGCATCAACGAGCAGTACTTC
>-|TRBV7-9|TRBJ2-7|-
CASTQAGNPSDEQYF
TGTGCCAGCACCCAGGCAGGGAACCCCTCAGACGAGCAGTACTTC
>few|TRBV6-5|TRBJ1-1|TRBD1
CASSHGQGALVEAFF
TGTGCCAGCAGTCACGGACAGGGGGCCTTAGTTGAAGCTTTCTTT
>-|TRBV19|TRBJ1-5|TRBD1
CASSIRGPQPQHF
TGTGCCAGTAGCATCAGGGGGCCTCAGCCCCAGCATTTT
>-|TRBV19|TRBJ2-1|-
CASRSSGALNEQFF
TGTGCCAGTAGGAGCTCGGGGGCCCTCAATGAGCAGTTCTTC
>-|TRBV19|TRBJ1-2|-
CASSIDIGRDFGYTF
TGTGCCAGTAGTATAGATATTGGCAGGGACTTTGGCTACACCTTC
>-|TRBV19|TRBJ1-5|-
CASSIVTSSNQPQHF
TGTGCCAGTAGTATAGTCACTTCAAGCAATCAGCCCCAGCATTTT
>medium-sized|TRBV10-3|TRBJ2-6|-
CAISAPQGSVRTGANVLTF
TGTGCCATCAGTGCGCCTCAGGGGTCGGTTCGGACTGGGGCCAACGTCCTGACTTTC
>few|TRBV6-5|TRBJ1-6|-
CASSFQWGSPLHF
TGTGCCAGCAGTTTTCAGTGGGGCTCACCCCTCCACTTT
>-|TRBV6-1|TRBJ2-1|-
CASRGRGSGEQFF
TGTGCCAGCCGGGGGCGGGGGAGCGGTGAGCAGTTCTTC
>once|TRBV19|TRBJ1-1|-
CASSISRKGNTEAFF
TGTGCCAGTAGTATATCGAGGAAGGGGAACACTGAAGCTTTCTTT
>-|TRBV10-3|TRBJ1-5|-
CAISDRDPYNQPQHF
TGTGCCATCAGTGACAGGGATCCCTACAATCAGCCCCAGCATTTT
>-|TRBV5-6|TRBJ1-1|TRBD1
CASSRTGTITEAFF
TGTGCCAGCAGCCGGACAGGGACCATCACTGAAGCTTTCTTT
>-|TRBV19|TRBJ2-1|TRBD2
CASSIQSGSALSYNEQFF
TGTGCCAGTAGTATCCAAAGCGGGAGCGCGCTTTCCTACAATGAGCAGTTCTTC
>once|TRBV19|TRBJ1-2|-
CASSIAHQGGYTF
TGTGCCAGTAGTATAGCCCACCAGGGAGGCTACACCTTC
>once|TRBV19|TRBJ2-7|TRBD1
CASSILPQGNEQYF
TGTGCCAGTAGTATCCTTCCACAGGGGAATGAGCAGTACTTC